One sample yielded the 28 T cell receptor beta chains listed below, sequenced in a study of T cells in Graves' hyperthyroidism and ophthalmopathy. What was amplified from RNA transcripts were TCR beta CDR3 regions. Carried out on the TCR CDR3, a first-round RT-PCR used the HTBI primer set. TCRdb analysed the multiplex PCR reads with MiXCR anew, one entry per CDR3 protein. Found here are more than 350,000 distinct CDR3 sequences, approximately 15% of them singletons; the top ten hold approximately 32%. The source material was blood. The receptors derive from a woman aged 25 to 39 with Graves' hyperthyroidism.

Here the CDR3 DNA reads TGCGCCAGCAGCCAAGAGGGTGGGGGACTAGCCGACCAAGAGACCCAGTACTTC. Protein: CASSQEGGGLADQETQYF. This rearrangement joins TRBV4-1 to TRBJ2-5; 9 bases match TRBD2. Germline V gene data show CDR1 as MGHRA and CDR2 as YSYEKL. The ends lost 0 bases at V and 0 bases at J; junction bases unmatched: 8. The length of the CDR3 is 18 residues.

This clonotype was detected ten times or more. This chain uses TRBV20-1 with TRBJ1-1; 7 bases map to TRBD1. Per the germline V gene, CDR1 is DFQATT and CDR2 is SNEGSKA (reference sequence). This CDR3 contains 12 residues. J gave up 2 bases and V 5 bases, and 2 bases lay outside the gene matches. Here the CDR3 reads CSAQGDNTEAFF. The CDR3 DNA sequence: TGCAGTGCTCAGGGGGATAACACTGAAGCTTTCTTT.

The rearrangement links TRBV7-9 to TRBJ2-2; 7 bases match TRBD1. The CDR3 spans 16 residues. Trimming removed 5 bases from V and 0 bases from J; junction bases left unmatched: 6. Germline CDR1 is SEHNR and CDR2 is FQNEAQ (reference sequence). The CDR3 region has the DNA TGTGCCAGCAGCACCCGACAGGGCGCGAACACCGGGGAGCTGTTTTTT. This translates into CASSTRQGANTGELFF.

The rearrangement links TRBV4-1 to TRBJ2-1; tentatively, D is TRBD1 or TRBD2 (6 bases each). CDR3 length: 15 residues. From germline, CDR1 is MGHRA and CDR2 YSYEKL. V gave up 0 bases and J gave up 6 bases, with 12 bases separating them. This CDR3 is CASSQDRGARNEQFF. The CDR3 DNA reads TGCGCCAGCAGCCAAGATAGGGGGGCCCGCAATGAGCAGTTCTTC.

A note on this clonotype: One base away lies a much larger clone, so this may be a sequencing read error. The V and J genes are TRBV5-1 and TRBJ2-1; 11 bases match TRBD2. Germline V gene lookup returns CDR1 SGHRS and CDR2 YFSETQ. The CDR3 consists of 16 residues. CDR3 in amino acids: CASRSTSGSGANGQFF. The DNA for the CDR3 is TGCGCCAGCCGATCCACTAGCGGGAGTGGGGCCAATGGGCAGTTCTTC.

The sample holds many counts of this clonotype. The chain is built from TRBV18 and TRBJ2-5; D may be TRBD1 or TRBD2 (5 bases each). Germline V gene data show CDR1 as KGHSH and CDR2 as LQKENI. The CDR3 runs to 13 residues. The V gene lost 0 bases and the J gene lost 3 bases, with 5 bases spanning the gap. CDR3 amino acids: CASSPPGEETQYF. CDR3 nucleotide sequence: TGTGCCAGCTCACCACCGGGGGAAGAGACCCAGTACTTC. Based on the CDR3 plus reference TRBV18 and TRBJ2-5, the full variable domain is NAGVMQNPRHLVRRRGQEARLRCSPMKGHSHVYWYRQLPEEGLKFMVYLQKENIIDESGMPKERFSAEFPKEGPSILRIQQVVRGDSAAYFCASSPPGEETQYFGPGTRLLVL.

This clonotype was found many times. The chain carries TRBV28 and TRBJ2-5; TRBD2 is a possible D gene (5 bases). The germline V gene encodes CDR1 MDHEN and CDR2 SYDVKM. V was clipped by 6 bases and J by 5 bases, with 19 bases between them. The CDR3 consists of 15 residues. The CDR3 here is CASSGESVQWETQYF. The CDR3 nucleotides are TGTGCCAGCAGCGGGGAGAGTGTCCAATGGGAGACCCAGTACTTC.

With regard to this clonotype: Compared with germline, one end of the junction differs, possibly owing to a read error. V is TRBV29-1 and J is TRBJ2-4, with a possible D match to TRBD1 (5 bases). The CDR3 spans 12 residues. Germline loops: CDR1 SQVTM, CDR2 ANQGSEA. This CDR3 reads CSVERGLDIQCF. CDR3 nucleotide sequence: TGCAGCGTTGAAAGAGGCCTGGACATTCAGTGCTTC.

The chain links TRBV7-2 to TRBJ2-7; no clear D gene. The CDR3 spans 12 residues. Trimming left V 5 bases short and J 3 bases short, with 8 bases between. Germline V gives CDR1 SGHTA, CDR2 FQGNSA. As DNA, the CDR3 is TGTGCCAGCAGCCCGAATAACTACGAGCAGTACTTC. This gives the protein CASSPNNYEQYF.

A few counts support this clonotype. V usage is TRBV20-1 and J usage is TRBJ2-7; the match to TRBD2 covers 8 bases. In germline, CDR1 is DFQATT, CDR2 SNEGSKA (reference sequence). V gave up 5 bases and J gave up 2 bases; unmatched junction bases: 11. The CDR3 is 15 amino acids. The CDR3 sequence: CSASPIAGTTYEQYF. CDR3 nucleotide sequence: TGCAGTGCTTCCCCAATAGCGGGGACGACCTACGAGCAGTACTTC.

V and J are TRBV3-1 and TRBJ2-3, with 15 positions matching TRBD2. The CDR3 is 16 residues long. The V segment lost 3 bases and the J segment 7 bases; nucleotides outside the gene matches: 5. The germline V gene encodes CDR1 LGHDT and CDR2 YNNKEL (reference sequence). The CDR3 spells CASSQWTSGRGYTQYF. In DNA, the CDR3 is TGTGCCAGCAGCCAGTGGACTAGCGGGAGGGGGTATACGCAGTATTTT.

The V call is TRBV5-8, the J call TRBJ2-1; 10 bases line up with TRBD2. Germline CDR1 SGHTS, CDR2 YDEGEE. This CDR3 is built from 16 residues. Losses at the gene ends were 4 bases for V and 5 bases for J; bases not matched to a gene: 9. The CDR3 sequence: CASSTRTSGKNNEQFF. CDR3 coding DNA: TGTGCCAGCAGCACCCGGACTAGCGGAAAAAACAATGAGCAGTTCTTC.

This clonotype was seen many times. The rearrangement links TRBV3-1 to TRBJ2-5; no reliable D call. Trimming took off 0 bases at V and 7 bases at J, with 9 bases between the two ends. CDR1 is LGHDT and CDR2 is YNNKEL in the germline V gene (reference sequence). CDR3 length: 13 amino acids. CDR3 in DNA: TGTGCCAGCAGCCAAGATCTGAAGGGGACCCAGTACTTC. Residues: CASSQDLKGTQYF.

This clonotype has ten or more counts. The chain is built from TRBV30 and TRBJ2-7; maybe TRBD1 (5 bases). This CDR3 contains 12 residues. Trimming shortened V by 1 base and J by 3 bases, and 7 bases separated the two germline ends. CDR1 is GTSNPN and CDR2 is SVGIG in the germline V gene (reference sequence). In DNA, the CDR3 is TGTGCCTGGAGTGAGGACAACTACGAGCAGTACTTC. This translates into CAWSEDNYEQYF.

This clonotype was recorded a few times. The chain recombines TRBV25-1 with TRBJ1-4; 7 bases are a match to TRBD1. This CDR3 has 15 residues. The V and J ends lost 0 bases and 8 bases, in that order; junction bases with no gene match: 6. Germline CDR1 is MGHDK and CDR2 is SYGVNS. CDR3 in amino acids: CASSEYRGNDEKLFF. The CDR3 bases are TGTGCCAGCAGTGAATACAGGGGGAACGACGAAAAACTGTTTTTT.

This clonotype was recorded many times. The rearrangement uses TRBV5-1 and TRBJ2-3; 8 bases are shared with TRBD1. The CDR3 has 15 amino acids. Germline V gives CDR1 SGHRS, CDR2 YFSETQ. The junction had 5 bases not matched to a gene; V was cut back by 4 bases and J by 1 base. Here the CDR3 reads CASSTDRGRTDTQYF. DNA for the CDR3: TGCGCCAGCAGCACAGACAGGGGCCGCACAGATACGCAGTATTTT.

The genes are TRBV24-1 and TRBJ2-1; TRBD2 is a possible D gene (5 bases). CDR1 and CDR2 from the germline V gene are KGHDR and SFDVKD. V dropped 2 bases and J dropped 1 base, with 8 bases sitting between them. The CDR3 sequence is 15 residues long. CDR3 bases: TGTGCCACCAGTGATTCGTGGGAGTCCTACAATGAGCAGTTCTTC. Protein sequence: CATSDSWESYNEQFF.

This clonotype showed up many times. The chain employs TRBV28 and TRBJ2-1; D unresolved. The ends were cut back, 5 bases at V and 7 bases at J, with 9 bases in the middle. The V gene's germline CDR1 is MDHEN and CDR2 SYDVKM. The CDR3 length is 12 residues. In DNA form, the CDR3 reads TGTGCCAGCAGTCCCCCAGAAAATGAGCAGTTCTTC. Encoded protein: CASSPPENEQFF.

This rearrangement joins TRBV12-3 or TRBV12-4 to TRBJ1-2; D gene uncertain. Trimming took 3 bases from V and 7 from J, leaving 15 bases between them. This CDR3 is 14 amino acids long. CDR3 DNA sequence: TGTGCCAGCAGTTTTGGTGCCCCTTTGGGTGGCTACACCTTC. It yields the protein CASSFGAPLGGYTF.

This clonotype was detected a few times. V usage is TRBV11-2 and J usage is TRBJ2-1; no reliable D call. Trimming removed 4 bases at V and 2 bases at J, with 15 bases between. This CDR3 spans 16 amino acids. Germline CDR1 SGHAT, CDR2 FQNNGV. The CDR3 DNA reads TGTGCCAGCAGCTCGAATGGTGTCGAGCCCTACAATGAGCAGTTCTTC. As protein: CASSSNGVEPYNEQFF.

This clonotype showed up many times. The CDR3 DNA reads TGTGCCAGCAGTTACCAGGACAGCCCGGGAACTGAAGCTTTCTTT. Amino acids: CASSYQDSPGTEAFF. This rearrangement joins TRBV6-5 to TRBJ1-1; possible D gene TRBD1, 6 bases. The germline V gene encodes CDR1 MNHEY and CDR2 SVGAGI. This CDR3 region has 15 residues. V lost 2 bases and J 5 bases, leaving 15 bases between the germline ends.

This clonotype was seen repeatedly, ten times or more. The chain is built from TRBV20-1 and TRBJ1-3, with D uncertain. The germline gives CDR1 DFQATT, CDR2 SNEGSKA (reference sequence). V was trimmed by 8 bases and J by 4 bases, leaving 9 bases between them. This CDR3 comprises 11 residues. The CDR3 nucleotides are TGCAGTCCGAGAACGGGAAACACCATATATTTT. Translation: CSPRTGNTIYF.

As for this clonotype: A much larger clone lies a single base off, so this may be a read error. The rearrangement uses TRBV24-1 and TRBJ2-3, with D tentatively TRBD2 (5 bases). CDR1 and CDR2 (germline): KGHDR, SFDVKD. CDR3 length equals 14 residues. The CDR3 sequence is CANSDFGGTDTQYF. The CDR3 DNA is TGTGCCAACAGTGATTTCGGCGGGACAGATACGCAGTATTTT.

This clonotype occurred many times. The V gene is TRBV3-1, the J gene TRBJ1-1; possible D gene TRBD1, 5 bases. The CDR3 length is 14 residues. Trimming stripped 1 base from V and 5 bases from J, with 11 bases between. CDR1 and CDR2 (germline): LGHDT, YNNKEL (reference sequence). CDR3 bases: TGTGCCAGCAGCCAAGGGGGCCTAAGAACTGAAGCTTTCTTT. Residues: CASSQGGLRTEAFF.

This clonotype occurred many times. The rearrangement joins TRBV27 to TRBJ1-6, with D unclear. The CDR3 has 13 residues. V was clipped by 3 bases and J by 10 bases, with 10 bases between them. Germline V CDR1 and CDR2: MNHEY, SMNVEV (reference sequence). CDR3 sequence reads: CASSFEARSPLHF. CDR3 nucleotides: TGTGCCAGCAGTTTCGAGGCACGGTCACCCCTCCACTTT.

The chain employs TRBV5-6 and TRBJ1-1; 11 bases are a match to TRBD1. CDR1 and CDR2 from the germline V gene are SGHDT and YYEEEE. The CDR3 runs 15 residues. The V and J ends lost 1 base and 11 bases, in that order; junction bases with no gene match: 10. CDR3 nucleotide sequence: TGTGCCAGCAGCTTGACATTTAACAGGGACAGGGGGGCTTTCTTT. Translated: CASSLTFNRDRGAFF.

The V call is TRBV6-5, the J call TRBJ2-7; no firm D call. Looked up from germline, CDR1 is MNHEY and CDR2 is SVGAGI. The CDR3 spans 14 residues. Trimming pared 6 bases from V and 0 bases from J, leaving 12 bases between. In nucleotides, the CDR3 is TGTGCCAGCAGGCGCTCGGAAGGCTCCTACGAGCAGTACTTC. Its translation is CASRRSEGSYEQYF.

CDR3 region: CSARGGLAGSYNEQFF. The CDR3 DNA follows: TGCAGTGCTAGAGGTGGACTAGCGGGAAGCTACAATGAGCAGTTCTTC. V usage is TRBV20-1 and J usage is TRBJ2-1; the match to TRBD2 covers 12 bases. V lost 1 base and J lost 3; bases outside the gene matches: 4. Germline CDR1 reads DFQATT; CDR2 reads SNEGSKA (reference sequence). CDR3 length: 16 amino acids.